Below, 9 T cell receptor beta chains from the same sample are listed, as sequenced in a study of blood T cell repertoires in COVID-19 (dated by TCRdb to 2018 to 2021). The library was built by means of the immunoSEQ multiplex PCR assay. TCRdb re-hosts the immuneACCESS table, in-frame sequences only. Its copies lack some clones; in the studies checked, an unresolved V gene accounts for under half of them, and the cause for the rest is not known. This sample holds roughly 220,000 clones; around 86% were observed only once. About a tenth of the sample goes to the ten largest clones. The sequenced sample was peripheral blood. These receptors all stem from a woman aged 45 to 65 with COVID-19, enrolled during active disease.

The rearrangement links TRBV11-3 to TRBJ2-3; 12 nucleotides agree with TRBD2. Germline CDR1 and CDR2: SGHNT and YENEEA. The CDR3 extends over 16 amino acids. Trimming cost V 0 bases and J 7 bases; bases outside gene matches: 5. The CDR3 here is CASSLERLAGGNTQYF. The CDR3, as DNA: TGTGCCAGCAGCTTAGAGCGGCTAGCGGGGGGGAATACGCAGTATTTT.

This sequence joins TRBV27 and TRBJ2-7; tentatively, D is TRBD1 (6 bases). This CDR3 is built from 14 residues. V lost 8 bases and J 5 bases, leaving 19 bases between the germline ends. Per the germline V gene, CDR1 is MNHEY and CDR2 is SMNVEV (reference sequence). In nucleotides, the CDR3 is TGTGCCAGCGGGTCTACAGGGCCGGGAAACGAGCAGTACTTC. Residues: CASGSTGPGNEQYF.

V usage is TRBV4-3 and J usage is TRBJ1-1, with D tentatively TRBD1 (5 bases). The CDR3 is 14 residues long. Between the trimmed V and J ends, which lost 0 bases and 3 bases, there was a span of 8 bases. The V gene's germline CDR1 is LGHNA and CDR2 YSLEER. The CDR3 loop reads CASSQDPRDTEAFF. CDR3 in DNA: TGCGCCAGCAGCCAAGATCCCAGGGACACTGAAGCTTTCTTT.

This chain links TRBV7-2 with TRBJ1-2, with 9 nucleotides matching TRBD1. Germline V gives CDR1 SGHTA, CDR2 FQGNSA. Trimming cost V 4 bases and J 5 bases; bases outside gene matches: 14. The CDR3 has 17 residues. The CDR3 region has the DNA TGTGCCAGCAGCTCGCGACAGGGGGACGACCTGGGTTATGGCTACACCTTC. Translated: CASSSRQGDDLGYGYTF.

The chain joins TRBV9 to TRBJ1-4; D gene uncertain. There are 13 residues in the CDR3. The V gene lost 0 bases and the J gene lost 6 bases, with 6 bases spanning the gap. From germline, CDR1 is SGDLS and CDR2 YYNGEE. The DNA of the CDR3 is TGTGCCAGCAGCGTAGCCCCGGATGAAAAACTGTTTTTT. This codes for CASSVAPDEKLFF.

The chain has TRBV14 and TRBJ1-5; weak D call: TRBD1 (6 bases). Between the trimmed V and J ends, which lost 4 bases and 4 bases, there was a span of 17 bases. CDR3 length: 16 residues. Germline-derived CDR1 and CDR2 are SGHDN and FVKESK. The CDR3 spells CASSLSTGGANQPQHF. In DNA, the CDR3 is TGTGCCAGCAGCCTCTCGACAGGTGGGGCGAATCAGCCCCAGCATTTT.

The chain joins TRBV25-1 to TRBJ2-7, with a possible D match to TRBD2 (6 bases). The CDR3 is made up of 14 amino acids. V dropped 2 bases and J dropped 0 bases, with 8 bases sitting between them. CDR1 is MGHDK, CDR2 SYGVNS, per germline. DNA of the CDR3: TGTGCCAGCAGTGAAGGGGGGTACTCCTACGAGCAGTACTTC. It codes for CASSEGGYSYEQYF.

The chain couples TRBV19 to TRBJ1-2; 7 nucleotides align to TRBD1. Germline-derived CDR1 and CDR2 are LNHDA and SQIVND (reference sequence). This CDR3 is 15 amino acids long. V gave up 6 bases and J gave up 4 bases; unmatched junction bases: 11. Written as DNA, the CDR3 is TGTGCCAGTAGGGCGACAGGGCAAAAATCCTATGGCTACACCTTC. It specifies CASRATGQKSYGYTF.

The V gene is TRBV28, the J gene TRBJ2-3; tentative D call: TRBD2 (5 bases). Germline lookup yields CDR1 MDHEN and CDR2 SYDVKM. The CDR3 sequence is 15 residues long. V was clipped by 7 bases and J by 4 bases, with 18 bases between them. The CDR3 DNA sequence: TGTGCCAGCATCAACCCGAGGGTGAGGGCAGATACGCAGTATTTT. Amino acid sequence: CASINPRVRADTQYF.